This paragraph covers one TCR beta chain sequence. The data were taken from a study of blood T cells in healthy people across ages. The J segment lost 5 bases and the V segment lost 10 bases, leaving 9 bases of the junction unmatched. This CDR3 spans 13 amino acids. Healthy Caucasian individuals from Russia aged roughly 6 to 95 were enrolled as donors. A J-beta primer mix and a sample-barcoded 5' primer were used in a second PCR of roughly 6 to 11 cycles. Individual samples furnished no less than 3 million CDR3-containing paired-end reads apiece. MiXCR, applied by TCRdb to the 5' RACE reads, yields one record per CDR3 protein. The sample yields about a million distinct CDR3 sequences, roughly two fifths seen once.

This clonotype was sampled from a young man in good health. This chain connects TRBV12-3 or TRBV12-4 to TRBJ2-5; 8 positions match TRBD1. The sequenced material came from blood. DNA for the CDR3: TGTGCCAACAGGCGGACAGGGACGGAGACCCAGTACTTC. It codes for CANRRTGTETQYF.